This T cell receptor (beta chain) came from a study of cytomegalovirus exposure and HLA in healthy donors. PCR employed 60 Vbeta and 13 Jbeta primers. Using immunoSEQ multiplex PCR, the repertoire was profiled, and TCRdb retains in-frame clones only, with some absent. The sample carries 200,000 or so clones, 82% recorded once. The CDR3 runs to 15 residues. Trimming pared 0 bases from V and 6 bases from J, leaving 15 bases between. Germline CDR1 reads SQVTM; CDR2 reads ANQGSEA. This clone came up once. The chain joins TRBV29-1 to TRBJ2-1, with a tentative D call TRBD2 (6 bases). Sequenced sample: PBMCs. The receptor's source is a middle-aged woman in good health and CMV-seronegative. CDR3 amino acids: CSVEDPHGSLNEQFF. CDR3 bases: TGCAGCGTTGAAGACCCTCACGGGAGTCTCAATGAGCAGTTCTTC.